This is a list of T cell receptor beta chains from one sample in a study of T-cell memory formation after mild COVID-19. A single record per CDR3 protein comes from TCRdb applying MiXCR to the 5' RACE reads. The data hold a few hundred thousand distinct CDR3 sequences, with roughly a sixth observed a single time. The sample was PBMCs or a T cell subset sorted from them (not recorded which). Receptors originate from a man in his late teens or twenties who had mild COVID-19 (a few samples of this study predate the infection). Cell type and time point are not known. Both conserved end residues are part of each CDR3. A D gene is named only where the DNA matches it firmly. Size is stated for part of the rows, as once, few or many counts, or as a class when the clone is expanded.

few,TRBJ2-1,-,TRBV9,CASSLRVGANEQFF,TGTGCCAGCAGCCTTAGAGTAGGGGCCAATGAGCAGTTCTTC
few,TRBJ2-7,-,TRBV7-2,CASSPYDGADYEQYF,TGTGCCAGCAGCCCGTACGACGGGGCTGACTACGAGCAGTACTTC
-,TRBJ2-1,-,TRBV28,CASSSRLAPNEQFF,TGTGCCAGCAGTTCGCGTCTCGCTCCCAATGAGCAGTTCTTC
few,TRBJ1-5,-,TRBV5-5,CASSPDRADGNQPQHF,TGTGCCAGCAGCCCGGATAGGGCTGATGGCAATCAGCCCCAGCATTTT
few,TRBJ2-7,TRBD1,TRBV27,CASSATGANYEQYF,TGTGCCAGCAGCGCAACAGGGGCGAACTACGAGCAGTACTTC
few,TRBJ2-4,-,TRBV5-6,CASSLVRAKNIQYF,TGTGCCAGCAGCTTGGTCAGGGCCAAAAACATTCAGTACTTC
-,TRBJ1-1,-,TRBV5-1,CASNLYRVGGTEAFF,TGCGCCAGCAACTTGTACAGGGTCGGGGGGACTGAAGCTTTCTTT
-,TRBJ1-1,-,TRBV19,CASSMRGFTEAFF,TGTGCCAGTAGTATGAGGGGGTTCACTGAAGCTTTCTTT
few,TRBJ2-5,TRBD2,TRBV10-3,CASWGGETQYF,TGTGCCTCGTGGGGGGGAGAGACCCAGTACTTC
-,TRBJ2-5,-,TRBV7-2,CASSLFAETQYF,TGTGCCAGCAGCTTATTCGCGGAGACCCAGTACTTC
few,TRBJ1-2,-,TRBV20-1,CSARDARKGTYGYTF,TGCAGTGCTAGAGACGCCAGGAAGGGGACCTATGGCTACACCTTC
-,TRBJ2-6,TRBD1,TRBV6-2/TRBV6-3,CASISLTGVSGANVLTF,TGTGCCAGCATAAGTCTAACAGGGGTCTCTGGGGCCAACGTCCTGACTTTC
few,TRBJ1-6,TRBD1,TRBV27,CASRSGGGGSPLHF,TGTGCCAGCAGATCAGGGGGCGGGGGTTCACCCCTCCACTTT
-,TRBJ1-1,-,TRBV12-3/TRBV12-4,CASIRTPNTEAFF,TGTGCCAGCATTAGGACACCGAACACTGAAGCTTTCTTT
many,TRBJ2-2,TRBD2,TRBV7-2,CASSLASSGIGELFF,TGTGCCAGCAGCTTAGCGTCTAGCGGGATAGGGGAGCTGTTTTTT
-,TRBJ1-2,TRBD1,TRBV11-2,CASSLDWAGGLVTF,TGTGCCAGCAGCTTAGACTGGGCAGGGGGCTTGGTAACCTTC
-,TRBJ1-2,-,TRBV18,CASSPPAGDYGYTF,TGTGCCAGCTCACCACCGGCAGGGGACTATGGCTACACCTTC
once,TRBJ2-1,TRBD1,TRBV15,CATSRGGGGEQFF,TGTGCCACCAGCAGAGGAGGGGGCGGTGAGCAGTTCTTC
-,TRBJ1-1,-,TRBV7-9,CASSPLVGAFF,TGTGCCAGCAGCCCTCTAGTGGGCGCTTTCTTT
few,TRBJ1-1,-,TRBV7-9,CASSQESEAFF,TGTGCCAGCAGCCAAGAGAGTGAAGCTTTCTTT
-,TRBJ2-5,-,TRBV6-5,CASSYSSRSRETQYF,TGTGCCAGCAGTTACTCGAGCAGGTCCCGAGAGACCCAGTACTTC
many,TRBJ2-7,TRBD1,TRBV2,CASEGTASYEQYF,TGTGCCAGTGAGGGGACAGCCTCCTACGAGCAGTACTTC
few,TRBJ1-2,-,TRBV5-5,CASSPYYREGYGYTF,TGTGCCAGCAGCCCCTATTACAGGGAAGGCTATGGCTACACCTTC
few,TRBJ2-5,TRBD2,TRBV28,CASSTPWGSGDQETQYF,TGTGCCAGCAGTACCCCCTGGGGTAGCGGGGACCAAGAGACCCAGTACTTC
-,TRBJ2-5,TRBD1,TRBV7-2,CASSLGGTGQETQYF,TGTGCCAGCAGCTTAGGAGGGACAGGGCAAGAGACCCAGTACTTC
-,TRBJ2-6,TRBD1,TRBV28,CASSLGDRETNVLTF,TGTGCCAGCAGTTTAGGGGACAGGGAGACCAACGTCCTGACTTTC
-,TRBJ2-7,-,TRBV6-6,CASSYFVGGREQYF,TGTGCCAGCAGTTATTTTGTCGGGGGGCGGGAGCAGTACTTC
few,TRBJ2-7,-,TRBV20-1,CSASWEAYEQYF,TGCAGTGCTAGCTGGGAAGCCTACGAGCAGTACTTC
few,TRBJ2-2,TRBD2,TRBV6-2/TRBV6-3,CASSPPAGEYYGELFF,TGTGCCAGCAGTCCCCCGGCGGGAGAATATTACGGGGAGCTGTTTTTT
-,TRBJ1-2,TRBD1,TRBV30,CAWSRGTGGHYGYTF,TGTGCCTGGAGTAGGGGGACAGGGGGCCACTATGGCTACACCTTC
few,TRBJ2-7,TRBD2,TRBV5-5,CASSLAGVSRAYEQYF,TGTGCCAGCAGTCTAGCGGGGGTTTCCCGAGCCTACGAGCAGTACTTC
-,TRBJ1-1,TRBD1,TRBV5-1,CASIGTGEGTEAFF,TGCGCCAGCATTGGGACAGGGGAGGGGACTGAAGCTTTCTTT
-,TRBJ2-2,TRBD1,TRBV7-2,CASSLVGQGAPGELFF,TGTGCCAGCAGCTTAGTGGGACAGGGGGCGCCCGGGGAGCTGTTTTTT